These T cell receptor beta chains were read from a single sample in a study of control samples from healthy donors and cancer patients. Some clones are missing from TCRdb's copy, which holds only in-frame ones; the method was immunoSEQ multiplex PCR. The data hold approximately 100,000 clones, with 70% to 90% observed a single time. The sequenced material came from blood. Receptors were obtained from a man between 25 and 39 years old in good health. CDR3s leave out the opening cysteine and the closing phenylalanine or tryptophan. The order of the fields is J gene, V gene, CDR3 protein.

J: TRBJ2-7; V: TRBV19; CDR3: ATKTSGRAEQY
J: TRBJ2-7; V: TRBV30; CDR3: AWSASYEQY
J: TRBJ2-7; V: TRBV7-3; CDR3: ASSLSSAYEQY
J: TRBJ2-7; V: TRBV19; CDR3: ASSARLQGYEQY
J: TRBJ2-5; V: TRBV27; CDR3: ASRTNRDRVETQY
J: TRBJ2-3; V: TRBV11-3; CDR3: ASSSTSSTDTQY
J: TRBJ2-3; V: TRBV7-2; CDR3: ASSLRPAGGISTDTQY
J: TRBJ1-2; V: TRBV18; CDR3: ASSPAGDYGYT
J: TRBJ2-2; V: TRBV12-5; CDR3: ASGLIYGNTGELF
J: TRBJ1-2; V: TRBV6-5; CDR3: ASLPGGMSYGYT
J: TRBJ1-4; V: TRBV5-4; CDR3: ASSFGPSNEKLF
J: TRBJ2-7; V: TRBV27; CDR3: ASSLGTSGRIYAYEQY
J: TRBJ2-5; V: TRBV27; CDR3: ASSLSGLETQY
J: TRBJ2-2; V: TRBV18; CDR3: ASSPGTANTGELF
J: TRBJ2-3; V: TRBV3-1/TRBV3-2; CDR3: ASSQARGPEPHTQY
J: TRBJ2-7; V: TRBV30; CDR3: AWSVGGSAYEQY
J: TRBJ2-7; V: TRBV6-5; CDR3: ASGQTGNTYEQY
J: TRBJ2-7; V: TRBV3-1/TRBV3-2; CDR3: ASSQEGGFDHEQY
J: TRBJ2-5; V: TRBV3-1/TRBV3-2; CDR3: ASSQDRGRTQETQY
J: TRBJ1-3; V: TRBV28; CDR3: ASSYTGTVSSGNTIY
J: TRBJ1-1; V: TRBV5-5; CDR3: ASSGKTGVSEAF
J: TRBJ2-2; V: TRBV7-8; CDR3: ASSSGTSRKNTGELF
J: TRBJ1-2; V: TRBV4-3; CDR3: ASSPFVAGPNYGYT
J: TRBJ1-5; V: TRBV28; CDR3: ASTSLRGGNQPQH
J: TRBJ2-5; V: TRBV29-1; CDR3: SVARGAQY
J: TRBJ2-2; V: TRBV5-1; CDR3: ASSGGAANTGELF
J: TRBJ1-6; V: TRBV3-1/TRBV3-2; CDR3: ASSHRVSDNSPLH
J: TRBJ1-4; V: TRBV28; CDR3: ASSLREKLF
J: TRBJ2-1; V: TRBV2; CDR3: ASSGFGVTSYNEQF
J: TRBJ2-3; V: TRBV29-1; CDR3: SVEDPAGLSDTQY
J: TRBJ2-2; V: TRBV7-9; CDR3: ASSTSGRNTGELF
J: TRBJ2-1; V: TRBV5-1; CDR3: ASSLGSTYNEQF
J: TRBJ2-2; V: TRBV6-5; CDR3: ASSYQSTGELF
J: TRBJ1-6; V: TRBV5-3; CDR3: AVVCRDYNSPLH
J: TRBJ1-1; V: TRBV28; CDR3: ASSLHRGRLYAF
J: TRBJ2-7; V: TRBV27; CDR3: ASSLSAGGIYYEQY
J: TRBJ2-7; V: TRBV7-3; CDR3: ASSLTPSVSSYEQY
J: TRBJ2-1; V: TRBV7-6; CDR3: ASSQGLAGGSYYNEQF
J: TRBJ1-6; V: TRBV3-1/TRBV3-2; CDR3: ASSHEQDNSPLH
J: TRBJ2-7; V: TRBV10-3; CDR3: AISATDEQY
J: TRBJ1-2; V: TRBV5-1; CDR3: ASSLGNRGGYGYT
J: TRBJ2-7; V: TRBV2; CDR3: ASNPSGRTLYEQY
J: TRBJ2-2; V: TRBV7-9; CDR3: ASSLRGGDTGELF